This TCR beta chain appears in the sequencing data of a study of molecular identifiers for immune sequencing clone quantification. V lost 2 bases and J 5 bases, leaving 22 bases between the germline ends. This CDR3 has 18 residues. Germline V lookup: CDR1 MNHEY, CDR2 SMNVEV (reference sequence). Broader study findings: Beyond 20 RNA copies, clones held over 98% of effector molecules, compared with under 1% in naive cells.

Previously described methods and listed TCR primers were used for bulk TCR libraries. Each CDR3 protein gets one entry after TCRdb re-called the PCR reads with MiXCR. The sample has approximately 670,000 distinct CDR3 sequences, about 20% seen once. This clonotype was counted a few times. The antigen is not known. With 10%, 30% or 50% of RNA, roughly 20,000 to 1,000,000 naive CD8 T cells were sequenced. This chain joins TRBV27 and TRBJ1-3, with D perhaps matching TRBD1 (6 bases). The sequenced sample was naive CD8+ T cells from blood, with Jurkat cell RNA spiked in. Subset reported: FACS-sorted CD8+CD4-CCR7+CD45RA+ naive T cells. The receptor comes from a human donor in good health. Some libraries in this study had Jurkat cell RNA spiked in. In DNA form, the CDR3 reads TGTGCCAGCAGTTTAAAGGGAAGACAGGAGTGGGGCAGAAACACCATATATTTT. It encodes CASSLKGRQEWGRNTIYF.